One sample yielded the 2 T cell receptor beta chains listed below, sequenced in a study of cytomegalovirus exposure and HLA in healthy donors. Libraries were prepared by immunoSEQ multiplex PCR; TCRdb keeps only in-frame clonotypes and omits some of them. The table includes about 250,000 clones, about 90% detected once. Sequencing was performed on PBMCs. These receptor sequences come from a man younger than 35 in good health and CMV-seropositive.

The chain is built from TRBV6-1 and TRBJ2-1, with TRBD2 matching 7 bases. The CDR3 has 14 amino acids. The V gene's germline CDR1 is MNHNS and CDR2 SASEGT. The V and J ends lost 3 bases and 8 bases, in that order; junction bases with no gene match: 7. The CDR3 DNA reads as TGTGCCAGCAGTGACCAGGGACTACCCTATGAGCAGTTCTTC. Protein: CASSDQGLPYEQFF.

Concerning this clone: Other DNA sequences in the same sample also yield this CDR3. This chain uses TRBV5-1 with TRBJ2-3, with 10 positions matching TRBD2. CDR1 is SGHRS, CDR2 YFSETQ, per germline. The CDR3 is 16 amino acids. J was trimmed by 0 bases and V by 4 bases; bases with no gene match: 5. The CDR3 coding sequence is TGCGCCAGCAGCGAAGGACTAGCGGAGAGCACAGATACGCAGTATTTT. The encoded protein is CASSEGLAESTDTQYF. Full variable domain (missing parts from reference TRBV5-1 and TRBJ2-3): KAGVTQTPRYLIKTRGQQVTLSCSPISGHRSVSWYQQTPGQGLQFLFEYFSETQRNKGNFPGRFSGRQFSNSRSEMNVSTLELGDSALYLCASSEGLAESTDTQYFGPGTRLTVL.